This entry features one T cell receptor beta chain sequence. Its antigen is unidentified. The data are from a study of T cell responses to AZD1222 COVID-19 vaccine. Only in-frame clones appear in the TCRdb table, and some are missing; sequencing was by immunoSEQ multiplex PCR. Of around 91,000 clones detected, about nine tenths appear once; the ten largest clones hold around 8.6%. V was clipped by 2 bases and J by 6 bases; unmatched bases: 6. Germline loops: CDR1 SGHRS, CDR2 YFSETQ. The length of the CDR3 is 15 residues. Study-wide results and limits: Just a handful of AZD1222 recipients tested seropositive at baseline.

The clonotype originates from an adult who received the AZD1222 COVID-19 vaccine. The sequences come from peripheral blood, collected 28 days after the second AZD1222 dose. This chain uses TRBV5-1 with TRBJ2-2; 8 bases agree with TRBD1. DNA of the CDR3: TGCGCCAGCAGCTTCTGGGACAGGAGCGCCGGGGAGCTGTTTTTT. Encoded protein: CASSFWDRSAGELFF.